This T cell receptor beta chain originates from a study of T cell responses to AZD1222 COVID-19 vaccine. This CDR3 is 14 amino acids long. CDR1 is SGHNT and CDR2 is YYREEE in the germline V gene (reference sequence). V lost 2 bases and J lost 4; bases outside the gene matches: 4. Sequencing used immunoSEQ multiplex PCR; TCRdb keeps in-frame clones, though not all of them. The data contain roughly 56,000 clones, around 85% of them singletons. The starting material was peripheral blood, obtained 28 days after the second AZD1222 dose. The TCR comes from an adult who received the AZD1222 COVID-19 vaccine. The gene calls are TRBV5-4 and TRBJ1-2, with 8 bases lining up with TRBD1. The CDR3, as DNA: TGTGCCAGCAGCTTCTCAGGGGGCGGCTATGGCTACACCTTC. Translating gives CASSFSGGGYGYTF. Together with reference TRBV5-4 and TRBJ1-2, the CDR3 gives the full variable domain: ETGVTQSPTHLIKTRGQQVTLRCSSQSGHNTVSWYQQALGQGPQFIFQYYREEENGRGNFPPRFSGLQFPNYSSELNVNALELDDSALYLCASSFSGGGYGYTFGSGTRLTVV.